The 17 T cell receptor beta chains in this list originate from one sample, sequenced in a study of CD8+CD57+ T cells in acquired aplastic anemia. All sequencing subjects had displayed CD8+CD57+ cell expansion on flow cytometry. Genomic DNA acted as the template from which TCR beta VDJ combination and CDR3 sequence profiling were carried out. TCRdb ran MiXCR on the reads and lists one entry per CDR3 protein. Of 150,000 or so distinct CDR3 sequences in the sample, more than 45% were seen once. The sequenced sample consisted of sorted CD4+, CD8+, or CD8+CD57+ T cells (not recorded which) from PBMCs. The source is a human donor with aplastic anemia.

The gene calls are TRBV4-3 and TRBJ1-6; D gene ambiguous. The V gene's germline CDR1 is LGHNA and CDR2 YSLEER. The germline V and J ends were trimmed by 1 base and 8 bases, with 12 bases remaining between them. The CDR3 is made up of 15 amino acids. In DNA form, the CDR3 reads TGCGCCAGCAGCCAAGCCGGAGGTAGGGATTCACCCCTCCACTTT. Protein sequence: CASSQAGGRDSPLHF.

This clonotype was counted ten times or more. The chain combines TRBV10-2 with TRBJ1-5, with D possibly TRBD1 on 6 matching bases. V was shortened by 2 bases and J by 2 bases, with 13 bases between the two germline ends. There are 16 residues in the CDR3. The V gene's germline CDR1 is WSHSY and CDR2 SAAADI. This CDR3 is CASSEGVRGGNQPQHF. CDR3 sequence (DNA): TGCGCCAGCAGTGAGGGGGTCAGGGGAGGCAATCAGCCCCAGCATTTT.

This clonotype occurred many times. V usage is TRBV5-1 and J usage is TRBJ2-7, with unresolved D. The germline V and J ends were trimmed by 0 bases and 5 bases, with 15 bases remaining between them. The length of the CDR3 is 15 residues. Germline values: CDR1 SGHRS, CDR2 YFSETQ. The CDR3 nucleotides read TGCGCCAGCAGCTTGGGGTCCAGTCGGGCCAACGAGCAGTACTTC. This codes for CASSLGSSRANEQYF. Filled out from reference TRBV5-1 and TRBJ2-7, the complete variable domain reads KAGVTQTPRYLIKTRGQQVTLSCSPISGHRSVSWYQQTPGQGLQFLFEYFSETQRNKGNFPGRFSGRQFSNSRSEMNVSTLELGDSALYLCASSLGSSRANEQYFGPGTRLTVT.

This clonotype was found once. CDR3 DNA sequence: TGTGCCAGTATGGTGCAGGGGCCCCTTAATGAAAAACTGTTTTTT. Translating gives CASMVQGPLNEKLFF. V gene TRBV19 combines with J gene TRBJ1-4; D may be TRBD1 (6 bases). The CDR3 is made up of 15 amino acids. Germline V lookup: CDR1 LNHDA, CDR2 SQIVND (reference sequence). The V gene lost 7 bases and the J gene lost 4 bases, with 16 bases spanning the gap.

V is TRBV6-1 and J is TRBJ2-7, with D perhaps being TRBD1 or TRBD2 (6 bases each). Trimming cost V 5 bases and J 6 bases, with 23 bases left between them. This CDR3 region has 16 residues. Germline V gene lookup returns CDR1 MNHNS and CDR2 SASEGT. CDR3 protein: CASSPHGGRGLGEQYF. CDR3 nucleotides: TGTGCCAGCAGTCCTCACGGGGGCAGGGGACTCGGCGAGCAGTACTTC.

The chain uses TRBV20-1 and TRBJ1-2; D is unclear. V was shortened by 2 bases and J by 4 bases, with 8 bases between the two germline ends. The CDR3 contains 12 residues. CDR1 and CDR2 from the germline V gene are DFQATT and SNEGSKA (reference sequence). The CDR3 sequence is CSARRLIYGYTF. CDR3 coding DNA: TGCAGTGCTAGAAGGCTGATCTATGGCTACACCTTC.

With respect to this clonotype: A read error may be the cause here, since a much bigger clone is one base away. This CDR3 fails to terminate in the conserved phenylalanine or tryptophan, so it likely reflects a read error. The rearrangement uses TRBV12-3 or TRBV12-4 and TRBJ2-3, with D possibly called TRBD1 or TRBD2 (5 bases each). V lost 2 bases and J 2 bases, leaving 17 bases between the germline ends. This CDR3 region has 17 residues. CDR3 sequence: CASSLTITGTYTDTQYL. DNA for the CDR3: TGTGCCAGCAGTTTAACTATTACCGGGACCTACACAGATACGCAGTATCTT.

This chain links TRBV20-1 with TRBJ2-7; D uncertain. Germline V gene data show CDR1 as DFQATT and CDR2 as SNEGSKA (reference sequence). The length of the CDR3 is 13 residues. Trimming removed 0 bases at V and 0 bases at J, with 6 bases between. CDR3 bases: TGCAGTGCTAGAGAACGGAACTCCTACGAGCAGTACTTC. It yields the protein CSARERNSYEQYF.

The chain joins TRBV20-1 to TRBJ1-2; 7 nucleotides align to TRBD1. Trimming took 4 bases from V and 5 from J; bases not matched to a gene: 4. In germline, CDR1 is DFQATT, CDR2 SNEGSKA (reference sequence). The CDR3 runs 12 residues. CDR3: CSANDRVYGYTF. CDR3 DNA sequence: TGCAGTGCTAACGACAGGGTTTATGGCTACACCTTC.

Ten or more counts support this clonotype. The genes are TRBV10-3 and TRBJ1-3; D possibly corresponds to TRBD1 (6 bases). Germline CDR1 is ENHRY and CDR2 is SYGVKD. The CDR3 is 15 residues long. The V end was cut by 0 bases, the J end by 2 bases, with 8 bases between. CDR3 region: CAISESTGTGNTIYF. The CDR3 DNA is TGTGCCATCAGTGAGTCAACAGGGACTGGAAACACCATATATTTT.

This sequence joins TRBV6-1 and TRBJ1-2, with D possibly matching TRBD1 (5 bases). Looked up from germline, CDR1 is MNHNS and CDR2 is SASEGT. Trimming removed 1 base at V and 3 bases at J, with 9 bases between. CDR3 size: 14 residues. The CDR3 reads CASSEVVGDYGYTF. In nucleotides, the CDR3 is TGTGCCAGCAGTGAAGTGGTAGGGGACTATGGCTACACCTTC.

V and J are TRBV20-1 and TRBJ2-1, with 10 bases fitting TRBD2. The CDR3 runs to 14 residues. CDR1 and CDR2 (germline): DFQATT, SNEGSKA (reference sequence). Trimming cost V 3 bases and J 6 bases; bases outside gene matches: 5. The CDR3 reads CSASERGGGNEQFF. CDR3 DNA: TGCAGTGCTAGTGAGCGGGGGGGCGGCAATGAGCAGTTCTTC.

This clonotype was counted only a few times. An end of the junction does not agree with germline; a read error may underlie this. The chain combines TRBV6-1 with TRBJ1-1; D is undetermined. Germline V gene data show CDR1 as MNHNS and CDR2 as SASEGT. There are 13 residues in the CDR3. CDR3 coding DNA: TGTGCCAGCAGGGAAGGGAGGAACACTGACGCTTTCTTT. Translated: CASREGRNTDAFF.

In this sample, this clonotype turned up many times. V usage is TRBV20-1 and J usage is TRBJ2-1; 7 positions agree with TRBD2. This CDR3 is 14 amino acids long. V trimming: 4 bases; J trimming: 8 bases; junction bases outside the gene matches: 11. Germline V CDR1 and CDR2: DFQATT, SNEGSKA (reference sequence). The CDR3 region is CSATAAGAVHEQFF. The CDR3 nucleotides are TGCAGTGCTACCGCGGCGGGAGCTGTCCATGAGCAGTTCTTC.

This clonotype was recorded many times. This chain links TRBV12-3 or TRBV12-4 with TRBJ1-2; 7 nucleotides line up with TRBD1. The CDR3 extends over 17 amino acids. J gave up 4 bases and V 3 bases, and 14 bases lay outside the gene matches. The DNA for the CDR3 is TGTGCCAGCAGTTTTGTGGAGACAGGGTCTGCTAGCTATGGCTACACCTTC. As protein: CASSFVETGSASYGYTF.

The chain couples TRBV15 to TRBJ2-1; 8 nucleotides line up with TRBD1. After removal of 1 base from V and 3 bases from J, the junction contained 5 bases not matched to a gene. The CDR3 loop spans 16 amino acids. CDR1 and CDR2 from the germline V gene are LNHNV and YYDKDF (reference sequence). The CDR3 here is CATSRVSGGGYNEQFF. In DNA form, the CDR3 reads TGTGCCACCAGCAGAGTTTCAGGGGGCGGCTACAATGAGCAGTTCTTC.

The sample holds one count of this clonotype. This rearrangement joins TRBV15 to TRBJ2-5; 8 bases map to TRBD2. V was pared by 1 base and J by 4 bases, with 5 bases of the junction left unmatched. The CDR3 consists of 15 residues. CDR1 and CDR2 from the germline V gene are LNHNV and YYDKDF (reference sequence). CDR3 sequence (DNA): TGTGCCACCAGCAGAGCGGGGGGGCTAGGAGAGACCCAGTACTTC. This sequence encodes CATSRAGGLGETQYF.